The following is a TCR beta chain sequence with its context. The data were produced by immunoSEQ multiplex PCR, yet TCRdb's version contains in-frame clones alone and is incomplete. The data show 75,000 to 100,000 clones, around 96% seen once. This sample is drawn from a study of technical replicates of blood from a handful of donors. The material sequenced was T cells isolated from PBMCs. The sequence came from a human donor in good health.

For the CDR3, the DNA is TGTGCCAGCAGGAGACAAGGACAGGGGACTGCGGAGACCCAGTACTTC. As protein: CASRRQGQGTAETQYF. The chain couples TRBV2 to TRBJ2-5; 9 bases are a match to TRBD1. The CDR3 runs 16 residues. The V segment lost 6 bases and the J segment 5 bases; nucleotides outside the gene matches: 13. Germline-derived CDR1 and CDR2 are SNHLY and FYNNEI.